This TCR beta chain was profiled in a study of radiation and T cells in renal cell carcinoma. Assay: immunoSEQ multiplex PCR; the TCRdb copy retains only in-frame clones and omits some. The table lists around 170,000 clones, less than 90% of them singletons. Time point reported: blood 4 weeks post-SBRT, at nephrectomy. Treatment in this sample: 15 Gy SBRT to primary tumor, nephrectomy 4 weeks later. This clone was recorded once. Trimming removed 7 bases at V and 4 bases at J, with 11 bases between. This CDR3 spans 12 amino acids. The germline gives CDR1 SNHLY, CDR2 FYNNEI. This TCR was sampled from a woman aged 45-60 years with renal cell carcinoma. The chain has TRBV2 and TRBJ2-7; D unresolved. This specimen consisted of blood, obtained from a patient whose treatment included radiotherapy and nephrectomy. The CDR3 loop is CASILRVYEQYF. In DNA form, the CDR3 reads TGTGCCAGCATTCTTCGGGTTTACGAGCAGTACTTC.